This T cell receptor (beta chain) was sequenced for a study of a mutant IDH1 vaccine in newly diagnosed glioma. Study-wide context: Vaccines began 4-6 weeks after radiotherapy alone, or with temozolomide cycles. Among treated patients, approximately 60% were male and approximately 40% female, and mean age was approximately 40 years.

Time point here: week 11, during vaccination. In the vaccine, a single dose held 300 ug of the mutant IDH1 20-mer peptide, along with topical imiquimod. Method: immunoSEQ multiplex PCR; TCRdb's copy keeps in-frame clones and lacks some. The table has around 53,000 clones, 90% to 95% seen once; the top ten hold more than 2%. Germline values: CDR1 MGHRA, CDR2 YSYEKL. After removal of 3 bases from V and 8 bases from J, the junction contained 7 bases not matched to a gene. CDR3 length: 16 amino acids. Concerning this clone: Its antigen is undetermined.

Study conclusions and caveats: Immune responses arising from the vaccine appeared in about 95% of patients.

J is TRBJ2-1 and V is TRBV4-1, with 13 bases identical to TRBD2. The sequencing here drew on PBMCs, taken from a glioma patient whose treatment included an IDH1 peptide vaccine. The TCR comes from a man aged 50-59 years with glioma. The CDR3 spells CASSQATSGRLYEQFF. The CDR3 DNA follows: TGCGCCAGCAGCCAGGCGACTAGCGGGAGGCTCTATGAGCAGTTCTTC.